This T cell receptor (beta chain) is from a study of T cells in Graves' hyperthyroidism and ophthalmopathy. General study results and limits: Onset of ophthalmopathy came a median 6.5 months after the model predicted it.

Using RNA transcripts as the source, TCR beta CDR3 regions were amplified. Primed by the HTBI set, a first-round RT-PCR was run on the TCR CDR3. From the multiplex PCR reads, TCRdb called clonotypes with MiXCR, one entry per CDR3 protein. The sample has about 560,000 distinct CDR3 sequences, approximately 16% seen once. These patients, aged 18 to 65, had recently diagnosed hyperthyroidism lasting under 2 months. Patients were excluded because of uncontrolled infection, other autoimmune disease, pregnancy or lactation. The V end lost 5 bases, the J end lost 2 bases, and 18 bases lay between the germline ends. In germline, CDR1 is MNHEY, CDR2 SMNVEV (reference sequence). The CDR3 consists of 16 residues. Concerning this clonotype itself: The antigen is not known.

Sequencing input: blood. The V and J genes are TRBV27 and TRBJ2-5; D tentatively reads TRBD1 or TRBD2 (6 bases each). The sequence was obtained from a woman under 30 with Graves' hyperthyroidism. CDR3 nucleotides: TGTGCCAGCAGTCCGTCAACAGGGAGGTTGCAAGAGACCCAGTACTTC. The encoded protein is CASSPSTGRLQETQYF.